Following are 19 T cell receptor beta chains from one sample sequenced in a study of cytomegalovirus exposure and HLA in healthy donors. PCR used 60 Vbeta primers and 13 Jbeta primers. TCRdb's copy holds only in-frame clones and misses some; the assay was immunoSEQ multiplex PCR. The table has some 120,000 clones, around three quarters seen once. Sequences were obtained from PBMCs. Receptors were obtained from a woman in her thirties or forties in good health and CMV-seronegative.

CDR3: CASVMSHTNQPQHF. The CDR3 DNA is TGTGCCAGTGTCATGTCCCACACAAATCAGCCCCAGCATTTT. V is TRBV19 and J is TRBJ1-5; D is ambiguous. The germline gives CDR1 LNHDA, CDR2 SQIVND (reference sequence). The CDR3 contains 14 residues. V was clipped by 8 bases and J by 4 bases, with 15 bases between them.

The chain links TRBV19 to TRBJ1-5; 8 bases match TRBD1. In germline, CDR1 is LNHDA, CDR2 SQIVND (reference sequence). CDR3 length: 15 residues. The V and J ends lost 0 bases and 4 bases, in that order; junction bases with no gene match: 2. DNA of the CDR3: TGTGCCAGTAGTATAGACTGGACAGGGAATCAGCCCCAGCATTTT. This sequence encodes CASSIDWTGNQPQHF.

This clone has only one observation. The chain employs TRBV28 and TRBJ2-1, with 14 bases lining up with TRBD2. Germline-derived CDR1 and CDR2 are MDHEN and SYDVKM. Trimming removed 0 bases from V and 10 bases from J; junction bases left unmatched: 2. This CDR3 contains 15 residues. The chain's CDR3 is CASSLWRLAGGEQFF. The CDR3 nucleotides are TGTGCCAGCAGTTTATGGCGACTAGCGGGGGGGGAGCAGTTCTTC.

Only a few counts were recorded for this clone. CDR3 DNA sequence: TGTGCCAGCGAACTAGCGGGAGAGGGTGAGCAGTTCTTC. Amino acid sequence: CASELAGEGEQFF. The chain is built from TRBV7-9 and TRBJ2-1; 11 bases align to TRBD2. Germline CDR1 SEHNR, CDR2 FQNEAQ (reference sequence). The junction had 6 bases not matched to a gene; V was cut back by 8 bases and J by 9 bases. The CDR3 is made up of 13 amino acids.

The genes are TRBV7-9 and TRBJ2-7, with 8 bases fitting TRBD2. Looked up from germline, CDR1 is SEHNR and CDR2 is FQNEAQ (reference sequence). The CDR3 is 13 residues long. V lost 4 bases, J lost 4 bases, and 3 bases stayed unmatched. CDR3 loop: CASSSGGGYEQYF. In DNA, the CDR3 is TGTGCCAGCAGCTCCGGGGGGGGATACGAGCAGTACTTC.

This clone came up once. The chain combines TRBV2 with TRBJ1-4; the D gene is possibly TRBD1 (5 bases). Germline V gene sequence: CDR1 SNHLY, CDR2 FYNNEI. Between the trimmed V and J ends, which lost 1 base and 0 bases, there was a span of 6 bases. The CDR3 has 15 amino acids. The CDR3: CASSEVRATNEKLFF. In nucleotides, the CDR3 is TGTGCCAGCAGTGAAGTCAGGGCAACTAATGAAAAACTGTTTTTT.

Comment on this clone: An end of the junction differs from the germline gene, which may be a read error. The genes are TRBV15 and TRBJ2-6; D might be TRBD1 (5 bases). The CDR3 loop spans 19 amino acids. Germline values: CDR1 LNHNV, CDR2 YYDKDF (reference sequence). The chain's CDR3 is CATSRDWQGFSSGANGLTF. CDR3 in DNA: TGTGCCACCAGCAGAGATTGGCAGGGCTTCTCCTCTGGGGCCAACGGCCTGACTTTC.

This chain links TRBV7-9 with TRBJ2-1; the match to TRBD2 covers 10 bases. The trim removed 7 bases at V and 8 bases at J, leaving 14 bases unmatched. The length of the CDR3 is 16 residues. Germline CDR1 and CDR2: SEHNR and FQNEAQ (reference sequence). CDR3 loop: CASTKGTSERFDEQFF. CDR3 DNA: TGTGCCAGCACAAAGGGGACTAGCGAGAGGTTCGATGAGCAGTTCTTC.

The chain links TRBV9 to TRBJ2-2, with TRBD2 matching over 8 bases. Germline CDR1 and CDR2: SGDLS and YYNGEE. Trimming removed 0 bases from V and 5 bases from J; junction bases left unmatched: 18. This CDR3 has 20 residues. CDR3 sequence reads: CASSVATETGAGGDTGELFF. Here the CDR3 DNA reads TGTGCCAGCAGCGTAGCTACGGAGACTGGTGCGGGAGGTGATACCGGGGAGCTGTTTTTT.

The chain joins TRBV28 to TRBJ2-7; 9 bases fit TRBD1. The CDR3 has 15 residues. V trimming: 4 bases; J trimming: 7 bases; junction bases outside the gene matches: 11. Per the germline V gene, CDR1 is MDHEN and CDR2 is SYDVKM. The CDR3 protein is CASSSTGTGKREQYF. CDR3 DNA sequence: TGTGCCAGCAGTTCCACCGGGACAGGGAAAAGGGAGCAGTACTTC.

The rearrangement links TRBV29-1 to TRBJ1-5, with TRBD1 matching 8 bases. This CDR3 spans 13 amino acids. V gave up 2 bases and J gave up 5 bases; unmatched junction bases: 2. CDR1 is SQVTM, CDR2 ANQGSEA, per germline. CDR3 nucleotide sequence: TGCAGCGTTGAACTACAGGGGGATCAGCCCCAGCATTTT. It specifies CSVELQGDQPQHF.

This clone was picked up a small number of times. The chain uses TRBV6-6 and TRBJ2-7, with D unclear. The CDR3 runs to 12 residues. Trimming took off 8 bases at V and 4 bases at J, with 12 bases between the two ends. Germline V gene data show CDR1 as MNHNY and CDR2 as SVGAGI (reference sequence). Here the CDR3 reads CASGPNLYEQYF. CDR3 DNA: TGTGCCAGCGGGCCGAATTTGTACGAGCAGTACTTC.

This clone has only a few counts. V is TRBV6-5 and J is TRBJ2-7; 9 positions match TRBD1. The CDR3 totals 15 residues. V lost 2 bases to trimming and J lost 1 base; unmatched junction nucleotides: 3. CDR1 is MNHEY, CDR2 SVGAGI, per germline. CDR3 in DNA: TGTGCCAGCAGTTACGTTGGGACAGGGTCCTACGAGCAGTACTTC. Amino acid sequence: CASSYVGTGSYEQYF.

The chain carries TRBV9 and TRBJ2-1; maybe TRBD2 (7 bases). Germline V gene data show CDR1 as SGDLS and CDR2 as YYNGEE. The germline V and J ends were trimmed by 4 bases and 5 bases, with 19 bases remaining between them. The CDR3 covers 16 residues. The chain's CDR3 is CASSWRGGTQNNEQFF. In DNA form, the CDR3 reads TGTGCCAGCAGCTGGAGGGGGGGGACCCAGAACAATGAGCAGTTCTTC. The variable domain in full, completed from reference TRBV9 and TRBJ2-1, reads DSGVTQTPKHLITATGQRVTLRCSPRSGDLSVYWYQQSLDQGLQFLIQYYNGEERAKGNILERFSAQQFPDLHSELNLSSLELGDSALYFCASSWRGGTQNNEQFFGPGTRLTVL.

This rearrangement joins TRBV5-1 to TRBJ2-5; 7 bases align to TRBD1. The CDR3 sequence is 13 residues long. Germline V gene sequence: CDR1 SGHRS, CDR2 YFSETQ. V gave up 5 bases and J gave up 4 bases; unmatched junction bases: 5. The CDR3 loop is CASSTRQGETQYF. The CDR3 coding sequence is TGCGCCAGCAGTACGAGACAGGGAGAGACCCAGTACTTC.

The chain uses TRBV6-5 and TRBJ2-7, with D possibly matching TRBD1 (5 bases). The CDR3 runs 13 residues. The V gene's germline CDR1 is MNHEY and CDR2 SVGAGI. V was shortened by 6 bases and J by 2 bases, with 11 bases between the two germline ends. CDR3 sequence reads: CASSRQGTYEQYF. The DNA of the CDR3 is TGTGCCAGCAGCCGTCAGGGTACCTACGAGCAGTACTTC.

This sequence joins TRBV5-1 and TRBJ1-2; tentative D call: TRBD1 (6 bases). Trimming pared 1 base from V and 4 bases from J, leaving 11 bases between. CDR3 length equals 14 residues. The V gene's germline CDR1 is SGHRS and CDR2 YFSETQ. The CDR3 DNA is TGCGCCAGCAGCTTGAATACAGGGAGCTATGGCTACACCTTC. This translates into CASSLNTGSYGYTF. Full variable domain (remainder filled in from reference TRBV5-1 and TRBJ1-2): KAGVTQTPRYLIKTRGQQVTLSCSPISGHRSVSWYQQTPGQGLQFLFEYFSETQRNKGNFPGRFSGRQFSNSRSEMNVSTLELGDSALYLCASSLNTGSYGYTFGSGTRLTVV.

This clone was picked up one time. The chain links TRBV27 to TRBJ2-3; 13 positions agree with TRBD2. This CDR3 contains 19 residues. V dropped 3 bases and J dropped 3; count of bases not matched to a gene: 12. The germline V gene encodes CDR1 MNHEY and CDR2 SMNVEV (reference sequence). The CDR3 region is CASSFSRTSGRRVTDTQYF. CDR3 sequence (DNA): TGTGCCAGCAGTTTTTCCCGGACTAGCGGGAGAAGGGTAACAGATACGCAGTATTTT.

The chain is built from TRBV19 and TRBJ2-1, with TRBD2 identical over 9 bases. Germline V gene lookup returns CDR1 LNHDA and CDR2 SQIVND (reference sequence). The CDR3 extends over 13 amino acids. Trimming took 3 bases from V and 14 from J; bases not matched to a gene: 8. CDR3 sequence: CASSMALAGNEFF. The CDR3 DNA reads TGTGCCAGTAGTATGGCGCTAGCGGGAAACGAGTTCTTC. The whole variable domain, remainder taken from reference TRBV19 and TRBJ2-1, is DGGITQSPKYLFRKEGQNVTLSCEQNLNHDAMYWYRQDPGQGLRLIYYSQIVNDFQKGDIAEGYSVSREKKESFPLTVTSAQKNPTAFYLCASSMALAGNEFFGPGTRLTVL.